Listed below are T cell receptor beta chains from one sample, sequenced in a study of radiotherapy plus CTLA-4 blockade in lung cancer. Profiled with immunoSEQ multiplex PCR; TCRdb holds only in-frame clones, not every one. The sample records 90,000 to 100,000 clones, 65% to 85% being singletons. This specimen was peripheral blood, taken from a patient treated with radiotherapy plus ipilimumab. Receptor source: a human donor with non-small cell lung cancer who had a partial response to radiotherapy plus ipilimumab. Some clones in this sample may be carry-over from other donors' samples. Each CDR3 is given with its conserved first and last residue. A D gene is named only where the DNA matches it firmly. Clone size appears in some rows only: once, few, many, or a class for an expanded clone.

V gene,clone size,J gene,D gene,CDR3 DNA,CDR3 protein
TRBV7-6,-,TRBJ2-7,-,TGTGCCAGCAGCTTAGCGAAGACGGAGTACGAGCAGTACTTC,CASSLAKTEYEQYF
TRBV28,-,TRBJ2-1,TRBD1,TGTGCCAGCAGCAGACAGGGGGCCCGTAATGAGCAGTTCTTC,CASSRQGARNEQFF
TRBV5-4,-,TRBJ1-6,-,TGCGCCAGCAGCCAAGAGCTCCAGGCATATTCACCCCTCCACTTT,CASSQELQAYSPLHF
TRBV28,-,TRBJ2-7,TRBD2,TGTGCCAGCATGGCTAGCGGGTTCTACGAGCAGTACTTC,CASMASGFYEQYF
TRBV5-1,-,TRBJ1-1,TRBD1,TGCGCCAGCAGGGCGGGACAGGGTGACACTGAAGCTTTCTTT,CASRAGQGDTEAFF
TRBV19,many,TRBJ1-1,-,TGTGCCAGTACCATCCCCGGGCGGAGGGCGAACACTGAAGCTTTCTTT,CASTIPGRRANTEAFF
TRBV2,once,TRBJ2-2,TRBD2,TGTGCCAGCCAAACGGGGGGGAACACCGGGGAGCTGTTTTTT,CASQTGGNTGELFF
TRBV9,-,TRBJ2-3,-,TGTGCCAGCAGCGTAGGGACTACTAACGGTCCAGATACGCAGTATTTT,CASSVGTTNGPDTQYF
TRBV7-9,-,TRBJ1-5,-,TGTGCCAGCAGTCCGGGACTAATGGGCAATCAGCCCCAGCATTTT,CASSPGLMGNQPQHF
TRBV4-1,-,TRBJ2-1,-,TGCGCCAGCAGCCAAACCAGAGGGGGGGGGAGCTCCTACAATGAGCAGTTCTTC,CASSQTRGGGSSYNEQFF
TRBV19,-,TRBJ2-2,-,TGTGCCAGTAAAGGGGTCCCCCTGAACACCGGGGAGCTGTTTTTT,CASKGVPLNTGELFF
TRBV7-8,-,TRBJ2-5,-,TGTGCCAGCAGCTTAGCCCAGGGTTTTGGCCAAGAGACCCAGTACTTC,CASSLAQGFGQETQYF
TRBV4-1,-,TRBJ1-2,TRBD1,TGCGCCAGCAGCCGGCTACAGGGGTTCGGGTATGGCTACACCTTC,CASSRLQGFGYGYTF
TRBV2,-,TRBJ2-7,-,TGTGCCAGCACCTATGGGCCTCCGCCCTCGTACGAGCAGTACTTC,CASTYGPPPSYEQYF
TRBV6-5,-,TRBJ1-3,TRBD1,TGTGCCAGCAGTTACGGCCGGGACAGCTCTGGAAACACCATATATTTT,CASSYGRDSSGNTIYF
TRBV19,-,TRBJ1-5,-,TGTGCCAGCAACCCCGGGACAACAAATCAGCCCCAGCATTTT,CASNPGTTNQPQHF
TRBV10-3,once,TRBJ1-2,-,TGTGCCATCAGTGACCCAGGGTACGGCTATGGCTACACCTTC,CAISDPGYGYGYTF
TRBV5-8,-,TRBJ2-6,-,TGTGCCAGCAGCTTGGTTCGTCCCCCTGGGGCCAACGTCCTGACTTTC,CASSLVRPPGANVLTF
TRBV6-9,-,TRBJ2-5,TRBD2,TGTGCCAGCAGTCCATCTAGCGGGAGGAATGGGCAAGAGACCCAGTACTTC,CASSPSSGRNGQETQYF
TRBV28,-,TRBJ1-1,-,TGTGCCAGCAGTTTAAGGAGGAAGAACACTGAAGCTTTCTTT,CASSLRRKNTEAFF
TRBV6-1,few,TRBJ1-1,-,TGTGCCAGCAGTTCCCGTGATAGGGGTGCTCCTGAAGCTTTCTTT,CASSSRDRGAPEAFF
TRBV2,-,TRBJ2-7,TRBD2,TGTGCCACAGACCTCCCGGGACTAGCGGAAAACTACGAGCAGTACTTC,CATDLPGLAENYEQYF
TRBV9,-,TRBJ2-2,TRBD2,TGTGCCAGCAGCAAGCAAGGACTAGCGGGGGAAGAATCCGGGGAGCTGTTTTTT,CASSKQGLAGEESGELFF
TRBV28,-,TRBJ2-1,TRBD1,TGTGCCAGCAGTTTGACAGGGGGCACGCCCCACTCCTACAATGAGCAGTTCTTC,CASSLTGGTPHSYNEQFF
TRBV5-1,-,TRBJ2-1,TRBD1,TGCGCCAGCAGCCTGACAGGGATCACCCGCAATGAGCAGTTCTTC,CASSLTGITRNEQFF
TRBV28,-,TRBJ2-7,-,TGTGCCAGCAGTCCCGGTGGATGGGCGGGGGCTTCCTACGAGCAGTACTTC,CASSPGGWAGASYEQYF
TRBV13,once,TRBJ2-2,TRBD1,TGTGCCAGCACCTTAAGGGGGCCCGGGGAGCTGTTTTTT,CASTLRGPGELFF
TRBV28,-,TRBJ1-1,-,TGTGCCAGCAGTTCTCCGGGCGGGGCGGACACTGAAGCTTTCTTT,CASSSPGGADTEAFF
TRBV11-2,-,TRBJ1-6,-,TGTGCCAGCAGCTATCGTACCACGAGCTCCTATAATTCACCCCTCCACTTT,CASSYRTTSSYNSPLHF
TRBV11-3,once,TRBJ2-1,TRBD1,TGTGCCAGCAGCGCTGCGACAGGGGGCTCCTACAATGAGCAGTTCTTC,CASSAATGGSYNEQFF
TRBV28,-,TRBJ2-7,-,TGTGCCAGCGGCAGGAACTACGAGCAGTACTTC,CASGRNYEQYF